A selection of T cell receptor beta chains follows, all from one sample in a study of shared clonotypes between healthy human individuals. Clones were sequenced by immunoSEQ multiplex PCR, and TCRdb holds only the in-frame ones, with some missing. This table has nearly 2 million clones, 85% to 95% appearing once. Sequencing used naive CD8+ T cells sorted from blood. These receptors came from a man in his late teens or twenties in good health. Each CDR3 is given with its conserved first and last residue. A D gene is named only where the DNA matches it firmly.

V,D,CDR3
TRBV19,-,CASSSHPGGGYTF
TRBV4-2,-,CASSQDPGTSWEQYF
TRBV5-6,TRBD1,CASSEGTAAFF
TRBV7-9,TRBD1,CASSLSTGVNYGYTF
TRBV7-2,-,CASSLPVQKGTYEQYF
TRBV7-9,TRBD1,CASSFGTGVGDTQYF
TRBV2,-,CASRDYSYNEQFF
TRBV4-1,-,CASSQEKTSDTQYF
TRBV25-1,-,CASSEFGDGQPQHF
TRBV27,-,CASSLGWGGLYEQYF
TRBV5-5,-,CASRADSTNTEAFF
TRBV29-1,-,CSVLRTDSYEQYF
TRBV29-1,-,CSVEDGQGIGELFF
TRBV5-6,-,CASSSDGRTQYF
TRBV30,-,CAWSIGPSFNYGYTF
TRBV5-6,TRBD1,CASSMGQSYEQYF
TRBV13,-,CASSDSSEKLFF
TRBV9,TRBD2,CASSFSGGGTDTQYF
TRBV13,TRBD1,CASRKQGVPYEQYF
TRBV7-9,-,CASSLEGQGPYGYTF
TRBV2,-,CASLTGYEPLHF
TRBV2,TRBD2,CASSETAGLVNTGELFF
TRBV2,TRBD2,CASRASGLAVLTGELFF
TRBV7-9,-,CASSPKGGPSYEQYF
TRBV10-1,TRBD2,CASSSRTSGSYNEQFF
TRBV4-3,-,CASSQGGSSYEQYF
TRBV9,TRBD2,CASSEREGNNEQFF
TRBV7-9,TRBD1,CASSPGQGPHEQYF
TRBV7-2,TRBD2,CASSLAGTSGTLQETQYF
TRBV7-2,TRBD2,CASSPELAGGPGELFF
TRBV28,-,CASATFGTQFF
TRBV18,TRBD1,CASSPPRQGVTNEKLFF
TRBV25-1,-,CASSEYLGGETQYF
TRBV5-6,TRBD1,CASSGDREYEQYF
TRBV13,-,CASSHPGTSQETQYF
TRBV7-9,-,CASSPQGREQYF
TRBV9,-,CASSVSGGGTEAFF
TRBV6-5,-,CASSYSGGFTDTQYF
TRBV27,TRBD1,CASSFRTGPFLYNSPLHF
TRBV19,-,CASSPNWGYQPQHF